These 2 T cell receptor beta chains were all obtained from the same sample, sequenced in a study of Graves' ophthalmopathy and Graves' hyperthyroidism. RNA transcripts served as template for amplifying TCR beta CDR3 sequences. Investigators did first-round RT-PCR with HTBI primers, then second-round multiplex PCR. MiXCR was run by TCRdb on the multiplex PCR reads, yielding one entry per CDR3 protein. The table lists around 520,000 distinct CDR3 sequences, roughly 39% of them singletons. Sequenced sample: peripheral blood or thyroid tissue (not recorded which). The receptors were gathered from an adult man with Graves' hyperthyroidism.

V usage is TRBV7-6 and J usage is TRBJ2-2; 10 nucleotides agree with TRBD2. Germline-derived CDR1 and CDR2 are SGHVS and FNYEAQ. Losses at the gene ends were 5 bases for V and 6 bases for J; bases not matched to a gene: 9. The CDR3 totals 16 residues. CDR3 sequence (DNA): TGTGCCAGCAGCCTAACCCTAGCGGGAGCGCCCGGGGAGCTGTTTTTT. As protein: CASSLTLAGAPGELFF. The whole variable domain, filled in from reference TRBV7-6 and TRBJ2-2, reads GAGVSQSPRYKVTKRGQDVALRCDPISGHVSLYWYRQALGQGPEFLTYFNYEAQQDKSGLPNDRFSAERPEGSISTLTIQRTEQRDSAMYRCASSLTLAGAPGELFFGEGSRLTVL.

As to this clonotype: Relative to the germline gene, one junction end is altered; a read error may explain this. This sequence joins TRBV7-9 and TRBJ1-4; 8 bases fit TRBD1. CDR1 and CDR2 from the germline V gene are SEHNR and FQNEAQ (reference sequence). This CDR3 contains 15 residues. The CDR3 sequence is CASSLPGTGDERLFF. The CDR3 DNA reads TGTGCCAGCAGCTTACCCGGGACAGGAGATGAAAGACTGTTTTTT.